This T cell receptor beta chain appears in the sequencing data of a study of beta chain features in type 1 diabetes. Whole-study findings and limits: A potential PCR bias toward shorter templates would be equal in patient and control samples. Diminished insertions and augmented deletions at VDJ junctions characterized type 1 diabetes patients.

This clone was found a few times. No antigen is known for it. Other DNA sequences in this sample translate to the same CDR3. Reverse transcription of all isolated RNA meant that expressed TCRB transcripts were sequenced. Repertoires were generated with immunoSEQ multiplex PCR, while TCRdb's copy carries only in-frame clones and drops some. The sample yields 860,000 or so clones, under 20% seen once. Sequencing was done on a sample of naive CD4+ T cells from blood. The TCR originated in a woman in her late teens or twenties in good health.

The CDR3 DNA follows: TGTGCCAGCTCACCAGGGGCGAATGAGCAGTTCTTC. Protein sequence: CASSPGANEQFF. This chain connects TRBV18 to TRBJ2-1, with D maybe TRBD1 (5 bases). The CDR3 runs to 12 residues. Germline V gene data show CDR1 as KGHSH and CDR2 as LQKENI. V gave up 2 bases and J gave up 7 bases, with 6 bases separating them.